Listed here are 7 T cell receptor beta chains from one sample, sequenced in a study of blood T cell repertoires in COVID-19. Profiled with immunoSEQ multiplex PCR; TCRdb holds only in-frame clones, not every one. This table has about 300,000 clones, over 80% appearing once. Sequencing input: peripheral blood. The receptors were gathered from a woman between 45 and 60 years old with COVID-19, enrolled during active disease.

The chain joins TRBV27 to TRBJ1-5; weak D call: TRBD1 (6 bases). This CDR3 spans 15 amino acids. The germline CDR1 and CDR2 sequences are MNHEY and SMNVEV (reference sequence). Trimming stripped 6 bases from V and 0 bases from J, with 12 bases between. This chain's CDR3 is CASRPTGASNQPQHF. DNA of the CDR3: TGTGCCAGCAGACCGACAGGCGCTAGCAATCAGCCCCAGCATTTT.

The V and J genes are TRBV4-2 and TRBJ2-5, with D tentatively TRBD2 (5 bases). Germline CDR1 reads LGHNA; CDR2 reads YNFKEQ. The germline V and J ends were trimmed by 1 base and 4 bases, with 13 bases remaining between them. This CDR3 comprises 15 residues. CDR3 DNA: TGTGCCAGCAGCCAAGTAAACGGAGGAGGAGAGACCCAGTACTTC. It codes for CASSQVNGGGETQYF.

This clone was observed a handful of times. The V and J genes are TRBV27 and TRBJ2-1; possible D gene TRBD2, 5 bases. This CDR3 spans 15 amino acids. Trimming stripped 5 bases from V and 0 bases from J, with 11 bases between. Germline values: CDR1 MNHEY, CDR2 SMNVEV (reference sequence). CDR3 loop: CASSAGSSSYNEQFF. CDR3 DNA: TGTGCCAGCAGTGCGGGTTCCAGCTCCTACAATGAGCAGTTCTTC.

For the CDR3, the DNA is TGTGCCAGCAGCCCGGAACAGGGACCGCTCTATGGCTACACCTTC. This translates into CASSPEQGPLYGYTF. The rearrangement uses TRBV4-2 and TRBJ1-2; D perhaps matches TRBD1 (6 bases). Deletions cut 4 bases from V and 4 bases from J, with 16 bases between. CDR1 LGHNA and CDR2 YNFKEQ come from the germline V gene. The length of the CDR3 is 15 residues.

The J gene is TRBJ1-1, the V gene TRBV10-1; 7 positions agree with TRBD1. V lost 5 bases and J lost 12; bases outside the gene matches: 9. The CDR3 extends over 12 amino acids. Germline V lookup: CDR1 WNHNN, CDR2 SYGVQD (reference sequence). The CDR3 loop is CASSPQTGPSFF. In nucleotides, the CDR3 is TGCGCCAGCAGTCCACAGACAGGGCCGTCTTTCTTT.

The chain couples TRBV21-1 to TRBJ1-5; TRBD1, the table's D call, lacks a check against the DNA. TRBV21-1 counts as a pseudogene. The CDR3 runs to 18 residues. The CDR3: CASSKALNFWAENQPQHF. CDR3 DNA: TGTGCCAGCAGCAAAGCGCTAAACTTCTGGGCAGAAAATCAGCCCCAGCATTTT.

CDR3 in amino acids: CASSDQGSNEQFF. The CDR3 nucleotides read TGTGCCAGTAGTGACCAGGGGAGCAATGAGCAGTTCTTC. This sequence joins TRBV19 and TRBJ2-1, with D possibly matching TRBD1 (6 bases). The V end was cut by 5 bases, the J end by 6 bases, with 11 bases between. This CDR3 spans 13 amino acids. Germline V gives CDR1 LNHDA, CDR2 SQIVND (reference sequence).